The next 23 T cell receptor beta chains were all read from a single sample in a study of T cell repertoires in cytomegalovirus infection. Via MiXCR, TCRdb re-called the reads, giving one row per CDR3 protein. The sample consists of roughly 800,000 distinct CDR3 sequences, under 35% of them appearing once. Their specific antigens are unknown. This specimen consisted of cultured CD8+ T cells from PBMCs, obtained from culture after CMV antigen stimulation. These TCRs come from a human donor in good health (CMV status not recorded). Some clones in this sample may be carry-over from other donors' samples.

The V gene is TRBV6-6, the J gene TRBJ1-2, with D uncertain. V lost 5 bases and J 7 bases, leaving 11 bases between the germline ends. The germline V gene has CDR1 MNHNY and CDR2 SVGAGI (reference sequence). The CDR3 consists of 12 residues. CDR3 coding DNA: TGTGCCAGCAGTGAAAAGGGAGGTGGCTACACCTTC. Translation: CASSEKGGGYTF.

This chain joins TRBV6-2 or TRBV6-3 and TRBJ2-7; TRBD1 agrees at 8 bases. Germline V gene data show CDR1 as MNHEY and CDR2 as SVGEGT. This CDR3 has 16 residues. V dropped 0 bases and J dropped 0; count of bases not matched to a gene: 4. This CDR3 reads CASSYSRTGSSYEQYV. The CDR3 DNA reads as TGTGCCAGCAGTTACTCGAGGACAGGGAGCTCCTACGAGCAGTACGTC.

The chain recombines TRBV27 with TRBJ1-2; 7 bases agree with TRBD1. The CDR3 spans 13 residues. J gave up 7 bases and V 0 bases, and 2 bases lay outside the gene matches. CDR1 is MNHEY and CDR2 is SMNVEV in the germline V gene (reference sequence). The CDR3 DNA sequence: TGTGCCAGCAGTTTATCGTACAGGGGTGGCTACACCTTC. Translation gives CASSLSYRGGYTF.

The chain recombines TRBV6-1 with TRBJ2-2; D is unresolved. Per germline, CDR1 MNHNS and CDR2 SASEGT. The V end lost 3 bases, the J end lost 0 bases, and 8 bases lay between the germline ends. CDR3 length: 15 residues. CDR3 region: CASSDFIANTGELFF. For the CDR3, the DNA is TGTGCCAGCAGTGATTTCATAGCGAACACCGGGGAGCTGTTTTTT.

This clonotype was detected many times. The chain recombines TRBV6-1 with TRBJ2-1, with a tentative D call TRBD1 (6 bases). Germline values: CDR1 MNHNS, CDR2 SASEGT. The ends were cut back, 5 bases at V and 10 bases at J, with 12 bases in the middle. The CDR3 has 12 residues. This chain's CDR3 is CASSPTGYEQFF. The CDR3 DNA reads TGTGCCAGCAGTCCTACAGGGTACGAGCAGTTCTTC.

At least ten counts were recorded for this clonotype. This chain joins TRBV7-6 and TRBJ2-5; tentative D call: TRBD2 (7 bases). Germline V lookup: CDR1 SGHVS, CDR2 FNYEAQ. The CDR3 is 14 amino acids. Trimming took off 7 bases at V and 4 bases at J, with 16 bases between the two ends. CDR3 coding DNA: TGTGCCAGCACCGACTCGGGGGGCCTAGAGACCCAGTACTTC. Protein sequence: CASTDSGGLETQYF.

The chain employs TRBV4-3 and TRBJ2-1; D is possibly TRBD2 (5 bases). The CDR3 runs 15 residues. Germline V lookup: CDR1 LGHNA, CDR2 YSLEER. V lost 3 bases and J lost 4, with 13 bases in between. The CDR3 is CASSQTNPTYNEQFF. The DNA for the CDR3 is TGCGCCAGCAGCCAGACTAACCCGACATACAATGAGCAGTTCTTC.

The rearrangement links TRBV6-6 to TRBJ2-5; TRBD1 is a possible D gene (5 bases). Germline CDR1 and CDR2: MNHNY and SVGAGI (reference sequence). Trimming left V 5 bases short and J 2 bases short, with 12 bases between. The CDR3 spans 14 residues. CDR3 protein: CASSDWTSQETQYF. In DNA, the CDR3 is TGTGCCAGCAGTGATTGGACATCTCAAGAGACCCAGTACTTC.

This clonotype has just a few counts. This chain connects TRBV12-3 or TRBV12-4 to TRBJ2-3, with a weak D call TRBD1 (5 bases). This CDR3 is built from 15 residues. V was pared by 8 bases and J by 2 bases, with 17 bases between. As DNA, the CDR3 is TGTGCCAGCTCGGAAGGGGCGGAAAACACAGATACGCAGTATTTT. Translation gives CASSEGAENTDTQYF.

This clonotype was counted between two and nine times. J is TRBJ2-1 and V is TRBV24-1; maybe TRBD2 (7 bases). Germline assignment: CDR1 KGHDR and CDR2 SFDVKD. This CDR3 is 16 amino acids long. V was shortened by 0 bases and J by 6 bases, with 14 bases between the two germline ends. The CDR3 loop is CATSDLGGGSVNEQFF. CDR3 sequence (DNA): TGTGCCACCAGTGATTTGGGGGGGGGCTCAGTCAATGAGCAGTTCTTC.

CDR3 sequence (DNA): TGTCCCAGCAGTGAGTGGAGTTCCTACGAGCAGTACGTC. Translating gives CPSSEWSSYEQYV. J is TRBJ2-7 and V is TRBV2; D unclear. The germline V gene encodes CDR1 SNHLY and CDR2 FYNNEI. The CDR3 contains 13 residues.

This clonotype was seen a handful of times. The chain recombines TRBV6-1 with TRBJ2-7, with D possibly being TRBD1 (6 bases). The germline gives CDR1 MNHNS, CDR2 SASEGT. This CDR3 has 16 amino acids. Deletions cut 4 bases from V and 6 bases from J, with 22 bases between. The CDR3 DNA is TGTGCCAGCAGTGGTACTGGACAGCTCCTTTGGGGCGAGCAGTACTTC. This encodes CASSGTGQLLWGEQYF.

This clonotype was found a few times. The chain uses TRBV7-4 and TRBJ2-7, with D possibly being TRBD1 (5 bases). V was trimmed by 3 bases and J by 5 bases, leaving 8 bases between them. Germline CDR1 and CDR2: SGHVT and SQSDAQ. This CDR3 is built from 12 residues. The DNA for the CDR3 is TGTGCCAGCAGCTTGCAGGGCAACGAGCAGTACGTC. Residues: CASSLQGNEQYV.

This clonotype was found many times. The chain is built from TRBV7-9 and TRBJ1-2; D is uncertain. Looked up from germline, CDR1 is SEHNR and CDR2 is FQNEAQ (reference sequence). Between the trimmed V and J ends, which lost 4 bases and 8 bases, there was a span of 14 bases. The CDR3 spans 13 residues. CDR3 bases: TGTGCCAGCAGCTGGGTCTCCCCCGGGGGCTACACCTTC. Protein sequence: CASSWVSPGGYTF.

This clonotype was counted between two and nine times. The genes are TRBV2 and TRBJ2-1, with unresolved D. The V gene's germline CDR1 is SNHLY and CDR2 FYNNEI. V gave up 11 bases and J gave up 0 bases, with 5 bases separating them. The CDR3 spans 11 residues. CDR3 coding DNA: TGTGCCTTATCCTCCTACAATGAGCAGTTCTTC. It yields the protein CALSSYNEQFF.

In its sample, this clonotype was seen a few times. The chain carries TRBV12-3 or TRBV12-4 and TRBJ2-2, with TRBD1 identical over 7 bases. V trimming: 4 bases; J trimming: 4 bases; junction bases outside the gene matches: 9. The CDR3 length is 16 residues. The CDR3 loop is CASSSGRQGITGELFF. For the CDR3, the DNA is TGTGCCAGCAGTTCGGGTCGACAGGGTATCACCGGGGAGCTGTTTTTT.

The chain employs TRBV6-6 and TRBJ2-1; D gene ambiguous. V lost 2 bases and J 8 bases, leaving 19 bases between the germline ends. In germline, CDR1 is MNHNY, CDR2 SVGAGI (reference sequence). The CDR3 has 16 amino acids. CDR3 DNA: TGTGCCAGCAGTTACGAGTCCTTACAAAGAGGCGATGAGCAGTTCTTC. It translates to CASSYESLQRGDEQFF.

This rearrangement joins TRBV6-6 to TRBJ2-5; no definite D call. Germline lookup yields CDR1 MNHNY and CDR2 SVGAGI (reference sequence). V lost 4 bases and J lost 5, with 17 bases in between. This CDR3 has 15 amino acids. CDR3 nucleotides: TGTGCCAGCAGTTCGACCTTATTGGGGTGGGAGACCCAGTACTTC. It encodes CASSSTLLGWETQYF.

In its sample, this clonotype was seen a few times. V and J are TRBV12-3 or TRBV12-4 and TRBJ1-2, with D perhaps matching TRBD1 (5 bases). The CDR3 consists of 13 residues. Trimming took off 5 bases at V and 12 bases at J, with 19 bases between the two ends. The CDR3 nucleotides read TGTGCCAGCAGTCATGGGAAGCAGGGCCGGGACACCTTC. Its protein is CASSHGKQGRDTF.

The sample holds one count of this clonotype. This chain connects TRBV20-1 to TRBJ2-7; D unresolved. This CDR3 comprises 14 residues. Germline CDR1 and CDR2: DFQATT and SNEGSKA (reference sequence). V was trimmed by 4 bases and J by 2 bases, leaving 15 bases between them. The CDR3 loop reads CSANDYSPPYEQYF. The CDR3 DNA follows: TGCAGTGCTAACGATTATAGTCCTCCCTACGAGCAGTACTTC.

For the CDR3, the DNA is TGCGCCAGCAGCCCCACCCTTACCCACGAGCAGTACTTC. This translates into CASSPTLTHEQYF. The chain has TRBV4-1 and TRBJ2-7; no clear D gene. From germline, CDR1 is MGHRA and CDR2 YSYEKL. V lost 4 bases, J lost 5 bases, and 12 bases lay in between. This CDR3 region has 13 residues.

This clonotype was seen a handful of times. This chain links TRBV7-8 with TRBJ2-6; possible D gene TRBD1, 5 bases. Deletions cut 1 base from V and 5 bases from J, with 6 bases between. The length of the CDR3 is 14 residues. Germline CDR1 is SGHVS and CDR2 is FQNEAQ. This chain's CDR3 is CASSLGGWANVLTF. CDR3 nucleotide sequence: TGTGCCAGCAGCTTAGGGGGCTGGGCCAACGTCCTGACTTTC.

The V call is TRBV7-3, the J call TRBJ1-3; the D gene is possibly TRBD1 (5 bases). The CDR3 sequence is 17 residues long. CDR1 and CDR2 from the germline V gene are SGHTA and FQGTGA. Deletions cut 1 base from V and 1 base from J, with 14 bases between. The CDR3 loop reads CASSLSDRPGSGNTIYF. The CDR3 DNA reads TGTGCCAGCAGCTTAAGTGACCGCCCAGGGTCTGGAAACACCATATATTTT.